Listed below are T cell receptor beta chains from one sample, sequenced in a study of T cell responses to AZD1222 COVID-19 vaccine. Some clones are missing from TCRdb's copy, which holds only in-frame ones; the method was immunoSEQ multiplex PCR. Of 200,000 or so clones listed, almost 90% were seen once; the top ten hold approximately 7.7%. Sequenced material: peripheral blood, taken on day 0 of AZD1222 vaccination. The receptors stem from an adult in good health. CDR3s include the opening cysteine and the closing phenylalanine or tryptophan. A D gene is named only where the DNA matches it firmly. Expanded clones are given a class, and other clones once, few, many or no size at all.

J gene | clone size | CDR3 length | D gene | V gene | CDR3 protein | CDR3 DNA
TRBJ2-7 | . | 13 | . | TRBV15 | CATSRAVPGEQYF | TGTGCCACCAGCAGAGCGGTCCCCGGGGAGCAGTACTTC
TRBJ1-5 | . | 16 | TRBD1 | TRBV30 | CAWSARTGVSNQPQHF | TGTGCCTGGTCCGCTAGGACAGGGGTAAGCAATCAGCCCCAGCATTTT
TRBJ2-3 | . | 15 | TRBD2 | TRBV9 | CASSDLAGSTDTQYF | TGTGCCAGCAGCGACCTAGCGGGAAGCACAGATACGCAGTATTTT
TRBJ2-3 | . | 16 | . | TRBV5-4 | CASSLATAAATDTQYF | TGTGCCAGCAGCTTGGCCACAGCGGCAGCCACAGATACGCAGTATTTT
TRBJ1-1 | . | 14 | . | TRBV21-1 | CASSYRGLNTEAFF | TGTGCCAGCAGCTACCGGGGGTTAAACACTGAAGCTTTCTTT
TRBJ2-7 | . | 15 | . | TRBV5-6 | CASSLGAVGTYEQYF | TGTGCCAGCAGCTTGGGGGCAGTGGGGACCTACGAGCAGTACTTC
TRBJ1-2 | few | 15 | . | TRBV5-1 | CASSLGRAATYGYTF | TGCGCCAGCAGCTTGGGGAGGGCTGCGACTTATGGCTACACCTTC
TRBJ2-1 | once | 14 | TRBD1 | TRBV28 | CASRPEGQLNEQFF | TGTGCCAGCAGGCCCGAGGGACAGCTCAATGAGCAGTTCTTC
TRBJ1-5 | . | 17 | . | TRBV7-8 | CASSLTQQGFGNQPQHF | TGTGCCAGCAGCTTAACTCAACAGGGATTTGGCAATCAGCCCCAGCATTTT
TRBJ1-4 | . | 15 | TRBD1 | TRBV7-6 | CASSSRQGREEKLFF | TGTGCCAGCAGCTCCCGACAGGGAAGAGAGGAAAAACTGTTTTTT
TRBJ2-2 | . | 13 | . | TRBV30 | CAWSATGTGELFF | TGTGCCTGGAGTGCTACAGGGACCGGGGAGCTGTTTTTT
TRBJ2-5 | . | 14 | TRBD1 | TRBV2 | CASRGTVYQETQYF | TGTGCCAGCAGGGGGACAGTGTACCAAGAGACCCAGTACTTC
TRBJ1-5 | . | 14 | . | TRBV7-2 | CASSPDSSNQPQHF | TGTGCCAGCAGCCCAGACAGTAGCAATCAGCCCCAGCATTTT